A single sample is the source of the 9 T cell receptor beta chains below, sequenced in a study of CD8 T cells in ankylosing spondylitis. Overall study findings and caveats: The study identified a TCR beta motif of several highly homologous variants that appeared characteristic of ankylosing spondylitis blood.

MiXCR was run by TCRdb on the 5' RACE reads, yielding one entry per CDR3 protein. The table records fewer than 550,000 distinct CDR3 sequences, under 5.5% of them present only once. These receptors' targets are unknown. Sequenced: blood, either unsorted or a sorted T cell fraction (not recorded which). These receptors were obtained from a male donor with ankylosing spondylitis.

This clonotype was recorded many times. As DNA, the CDR3 is TGCAGCGTTGAAAGACGCGGCGGGAACACTGAAGCTTTCTTT. Its translation: CSVERRGGNTEAFF. The V and J genes are TRBV29-1 and TRBJ1-1; D call uncertain. This CDR3 has 14 amino acids. Trimming stripped 2 bases from V and 1 base from J, with 11 bases between. Germline V gene sequence: CDR1 SQVTM, CDR2 ANQGSEA.

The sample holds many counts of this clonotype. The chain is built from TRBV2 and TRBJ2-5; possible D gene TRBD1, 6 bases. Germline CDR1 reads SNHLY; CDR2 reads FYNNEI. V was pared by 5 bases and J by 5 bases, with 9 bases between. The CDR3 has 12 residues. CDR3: CASSQGSETQYF. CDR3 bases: TGTGCCAGCAGTCAGGGGTCGGAGACCCAGTACTTC.

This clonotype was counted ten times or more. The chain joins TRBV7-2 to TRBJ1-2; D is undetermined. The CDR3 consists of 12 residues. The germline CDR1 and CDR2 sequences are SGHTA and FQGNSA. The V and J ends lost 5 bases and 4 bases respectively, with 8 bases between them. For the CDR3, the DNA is TGTGCCAGCAGCCCAAGGTTCTATGGCTACACCTTC. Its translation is CASSPRFYGYTF.

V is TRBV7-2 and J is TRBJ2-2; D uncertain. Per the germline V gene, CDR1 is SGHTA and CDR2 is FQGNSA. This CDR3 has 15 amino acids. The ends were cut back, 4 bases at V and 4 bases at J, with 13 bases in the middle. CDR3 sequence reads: CASSSLGQVTGELFF. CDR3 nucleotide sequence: TGTGCCAGCAGCTCCCTAGGGCAGGTCACCGGGGAGCTGTTTTTT.

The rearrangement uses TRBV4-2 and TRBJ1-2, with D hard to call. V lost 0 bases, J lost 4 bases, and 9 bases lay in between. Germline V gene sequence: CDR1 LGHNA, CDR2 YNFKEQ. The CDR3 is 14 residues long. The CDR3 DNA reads TGTGCCAGCAGCCAAGATCCTCGAGGCTATGGCTACACCTTC. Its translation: CASSQDPRGYGYTF.

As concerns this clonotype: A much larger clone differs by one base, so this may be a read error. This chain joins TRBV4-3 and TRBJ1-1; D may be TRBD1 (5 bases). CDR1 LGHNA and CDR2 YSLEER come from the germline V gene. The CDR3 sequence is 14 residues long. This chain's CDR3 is CASSRGTSNTEAYF. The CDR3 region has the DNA TGCGCCAGCAGCCGTGGGACGTCGAACACTGAAGCTTACTTT.

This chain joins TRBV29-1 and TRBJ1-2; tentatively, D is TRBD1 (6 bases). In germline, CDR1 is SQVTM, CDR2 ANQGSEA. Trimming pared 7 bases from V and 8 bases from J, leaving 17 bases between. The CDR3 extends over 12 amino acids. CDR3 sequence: CSAGGGLRGYTF. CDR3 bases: TGCAGCGCCGGTGGGGGCCTCCGCGGCTACACCTTC.

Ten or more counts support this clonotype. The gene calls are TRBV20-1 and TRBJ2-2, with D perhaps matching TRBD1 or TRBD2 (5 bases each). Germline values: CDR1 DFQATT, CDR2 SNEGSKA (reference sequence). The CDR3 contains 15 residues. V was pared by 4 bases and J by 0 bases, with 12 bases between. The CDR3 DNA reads TGCAGTGCTACGTCCGGGACGTCGAACACCGGGGAGCTGTTTTTT. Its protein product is CSATSGTSNTGELFF.

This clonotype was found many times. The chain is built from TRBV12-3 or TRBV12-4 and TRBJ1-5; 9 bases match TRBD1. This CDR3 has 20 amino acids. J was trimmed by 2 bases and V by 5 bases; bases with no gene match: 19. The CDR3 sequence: CASSPSPGDRASMGNQPQHF. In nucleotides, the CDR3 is TGTGCCAGCAGTCCCTCCCCCGGGGACAGGGCCTCGATGGGCAATCAGCCCCAGCATTTT.